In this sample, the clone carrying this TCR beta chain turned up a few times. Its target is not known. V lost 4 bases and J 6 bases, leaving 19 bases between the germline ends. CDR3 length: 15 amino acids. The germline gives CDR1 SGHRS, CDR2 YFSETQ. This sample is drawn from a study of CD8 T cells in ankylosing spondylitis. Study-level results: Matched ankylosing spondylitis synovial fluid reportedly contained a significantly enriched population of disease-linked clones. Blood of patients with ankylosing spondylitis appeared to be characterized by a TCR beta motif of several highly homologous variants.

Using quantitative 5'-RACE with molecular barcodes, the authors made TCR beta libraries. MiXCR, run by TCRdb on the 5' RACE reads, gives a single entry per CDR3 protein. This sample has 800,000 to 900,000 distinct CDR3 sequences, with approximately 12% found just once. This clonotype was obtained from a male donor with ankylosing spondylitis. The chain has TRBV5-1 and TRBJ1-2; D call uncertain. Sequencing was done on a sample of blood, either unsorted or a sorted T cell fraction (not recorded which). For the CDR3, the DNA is TGCGCCAGCAGCCCGGGTGCGGCACGAGGGAATGGCTACACCTTC. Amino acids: CASSPGAARGNGYTF.